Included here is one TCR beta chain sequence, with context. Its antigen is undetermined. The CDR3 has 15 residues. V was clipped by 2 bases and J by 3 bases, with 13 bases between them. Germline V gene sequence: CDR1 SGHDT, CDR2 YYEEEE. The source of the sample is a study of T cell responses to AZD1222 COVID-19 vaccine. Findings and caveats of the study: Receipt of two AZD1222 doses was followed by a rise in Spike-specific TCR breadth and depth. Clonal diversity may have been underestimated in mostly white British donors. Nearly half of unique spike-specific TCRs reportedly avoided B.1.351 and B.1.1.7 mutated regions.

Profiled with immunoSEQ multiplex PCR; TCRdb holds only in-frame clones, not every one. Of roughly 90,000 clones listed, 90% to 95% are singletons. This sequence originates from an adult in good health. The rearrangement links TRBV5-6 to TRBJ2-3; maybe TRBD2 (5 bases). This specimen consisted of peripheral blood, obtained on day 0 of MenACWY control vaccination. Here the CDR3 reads CASSLSGVGTDTQYF. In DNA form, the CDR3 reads TGTGCCAGCAGCTTAAGCGGAGTGGGGACAGATACGCAGTATTTT.